This T cell receptor beta chain was recovered during a study of response to subunit inactivated influenza vaccine (dated by TCRdb to 2016 to 2019). A note on the overall study: The study used deep quantitative T cell receptor repertoire profiling to track responses to a trivalent subunit inactivated influenza vaccine. What the study reported, not specific to this receptor: It was suggested by the authors that each seasonal influenza vaccination may recruit only a limited number of new T cells.

This clonotype has only a few counts. There is no known antigen for this receptor. Base quality data are lacking; no much larger clone is found one base away. Library generation was performed with RT-PCR. Sequencing instrument: Illumina HiSeq 2500. TCRdb passed the public sequencing reads through fastp at Q25 and MiXCR, retaining productive beta sequences. Entries are consolidated by CDR3 protein sequence, retaining the most common genes and DNA. In this sample the table shows hundreds of thousands of distinct CDR3 sequences, roughly 8.2% of which occur a single time. The ten biggest clones cover under 15% of the sample. Taken from the germline V gene, the CDR1 and CDR2 loops are MNHEY and SVGEGT. Spanning cysteine to phenylalanine, the CDR3 consists of 14 amino acids. Kept here is only the CDR3 DNA, which spans 42 bases and is read in frame from base 1. Between the V and J ends, shortened by 2 bases and 2 bases respectively, the junction contains 9 bases.

Sequencing was performed on PBMCs from blood, taken roughly 24 months after vaccination. The TCR comes from a man aged 50-75 years who received an inactivated influenza vaccine. Donor details come from another sample of the same person, matched by shared clones. Recombination connected TRBV6-2 or TRBV6-3 to TRBJ1-1, with the D gene too uncertain to name. For the CDR3, the sequence is CASSYANPNTEAFF. DNA sequence: TGTGCCAGCAGTTACGCCAATCCAAACACTGAAGCTTTCTTT.